This T cell receptor beta chain was recorded in a study of breast tumors, draining lymph nodes, adjacent tissues (dated by TCRdb to 2016 to 2017). About the investigation overall: The study compared TCR beta repertoires across tumor, adjacent nontumor tissue and axillary lymph nodes from breast cancer patients. In human breast cancer, the study set out to evaluate how tumor, surrounding tissue and draining lymph node repertoires relate to one another and whether T cells may move between these sites.

Sequencing was carried out with an Illumina HiSeq 2000. Multiplex PCR amplification was used to build the TCR beta chain libraries. High-throughput sequencing was used to analyze the amplified TCR beta chain products. TCRdb handled the public reads itself, with Q25 trimming in fastp and clone calling in MiXCR, and kept productive beta chains. Rows are unified per CDR3 protein, each entry keeping the most common DNA and genes. Across this sample there are under 300,000 distinct CDR3 sequences, with less than 40% seen only once. In total, the top ten clones hold over 3.5% of the sample. Lymph node samples came from the axillary draining lymph nodes of breast cancer patients. The full study reports these points: The data were considered consistent with the idea that most tumor T cells come from the lymph node and then expand in tumor tissue. T-cell repertoire diversity in tumors was found to be lower than in lymph nodes but higher than in nontumor tissue, and preferential V and J gene usage was observed. In luminal-like breast cancer, tumor and nontumor tissue repertoires resembled each other significantly more than in basal-like breast cancer. The conclusion that tumor T cells originate in lymph nodes was framed as consistent with a hypothesis rather than directly demonstrated.

The germline V gene supplies CDR1 MGHDK and CDR2 SYGVNS. Trimmed from V: 1 base; trimmed from J: 4 bases; junction bases lacking a gene match: 8. Reading from cysteine to phenylalanine, the CDR3 counts 16 amino acids. Solely the CDR3 DNA is kept, with 48 bases framed from the first base. This clonotype was seen at least ten times. What this receptor recognizes is not known. No quality values exist for individual bases; no much larger clone is one base distant. The sequence was collected from a female donor with breast cancer. Some clones in this sample may be carry-over from other donors' samples. The material sequenced was axillary lymph node tissue. The chain couples TRBV25-1 to TRBJ2-5, with 8 middle bases fitting TRBD1. The nucleotide sequence reads as follows: TGTGCCAGCAGTGAATCAGGTCCAGGGGGCTTAGAGACCCAGTACTTC. It is translated as CASSESGPGGLETQYF.